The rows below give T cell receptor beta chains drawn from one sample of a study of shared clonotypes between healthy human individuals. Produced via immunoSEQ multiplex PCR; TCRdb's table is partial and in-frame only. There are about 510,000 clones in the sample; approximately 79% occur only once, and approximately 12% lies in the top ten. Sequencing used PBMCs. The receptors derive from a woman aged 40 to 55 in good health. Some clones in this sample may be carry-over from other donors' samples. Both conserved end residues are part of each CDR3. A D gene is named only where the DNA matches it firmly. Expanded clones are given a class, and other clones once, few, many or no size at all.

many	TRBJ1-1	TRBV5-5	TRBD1	TGTGCCAGCAGCTTGGGGACAGGGGTTGAGGACACTGAAGCTTTCTTT	CASSLGTGVEDTEAFF
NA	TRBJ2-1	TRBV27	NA	TGTGCCAGCAGTTTATCATCCATTGGGTCGCGGCTAGCTTCCAATGAGCAGTTCTTC	CASSLSSIGSRLASNEQFF
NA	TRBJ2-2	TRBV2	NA	TGTGCCAGCAGGGGCGGACAGCCTCCTATGAACACCGGGGAGCTGTTTTTT	CASRGGQPPMNTGELFF
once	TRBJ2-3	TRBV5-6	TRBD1	TGTGCCAGCAGCTTGGGGACAGGGGACACAGATACGCAGTATTTT	CASSLGTGDTDTQYF
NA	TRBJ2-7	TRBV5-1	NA	TGCGCCAGCAGCCGCACACAATCAGGATCCGAGCAGTACTTC	CASSRTQSGSEQYF
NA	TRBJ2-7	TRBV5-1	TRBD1	TGCGCCAGCAGCCAGACAGGGAGCGAGCAGTACTTC	CASSQTGSEQYF
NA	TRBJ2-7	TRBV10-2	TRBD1	TGCGCCAGCAGTGAGACCCACCCCGGGACAGCAAGTTCCTACGAGCAGTACTTC	CASSETHPGTASSYEQYF
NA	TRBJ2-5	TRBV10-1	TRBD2	TGCGCCAGCAGCGCGGGACTAGCGGGAGAAGAGACCCAGTACTTC	CASSAGLAGEETQYF
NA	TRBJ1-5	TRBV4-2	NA	TGTGCCAGCAGCCAAGATAACCACGAGAATCAGCCCCAGCATTTT	CASSQDNHENQPQHF
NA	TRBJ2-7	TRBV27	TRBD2	TGTGCCAGCAGTTCTAGCGGGGGGAGCTCCTACGAGCAGTACTTC	CASSSSGGSSYEQYF